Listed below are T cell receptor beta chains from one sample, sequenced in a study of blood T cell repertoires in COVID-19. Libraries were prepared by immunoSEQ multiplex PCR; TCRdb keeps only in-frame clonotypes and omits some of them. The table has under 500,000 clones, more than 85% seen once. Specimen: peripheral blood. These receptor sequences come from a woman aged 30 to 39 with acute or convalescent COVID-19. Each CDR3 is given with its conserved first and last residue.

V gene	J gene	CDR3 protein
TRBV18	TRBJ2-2	CASSPPNGQNNTGELFF
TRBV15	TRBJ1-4	CATSRDTEQGQMPEKLFF
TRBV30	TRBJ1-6	CASTSGDSPLHF
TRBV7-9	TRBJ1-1	CASSLDRGAEAFF
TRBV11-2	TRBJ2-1	CASSLLTASASYNEQFF
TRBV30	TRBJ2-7	CAWSAPGQGLNEQYF
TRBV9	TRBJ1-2	CASSAPLYGYTF
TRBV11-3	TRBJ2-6	CASSSRERESSGANVLTF
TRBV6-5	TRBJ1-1	CASNPRGGTDTEAFF
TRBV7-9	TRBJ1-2	CASSFHNYGYTF
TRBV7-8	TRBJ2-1	CASSSRGGYNEQFF
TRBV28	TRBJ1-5	CASSLRGYGQPQHF
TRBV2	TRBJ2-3	CASSERLLASDTQYF
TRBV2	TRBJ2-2	CASRADRNTGELFF
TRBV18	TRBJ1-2	CASSPPTDRGYGYTF
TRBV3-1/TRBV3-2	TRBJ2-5	CASSQEYRVQETQYF
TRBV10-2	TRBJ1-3	CASSEWSSGNTIYF
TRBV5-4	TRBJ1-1	CASNEPGTGATEAFF
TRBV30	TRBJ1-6	CAWRRDRGGDRSYSPLHF
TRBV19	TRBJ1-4	CASSIRQGASEKLFF
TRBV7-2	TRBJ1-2	CASSLGTDPGYTF
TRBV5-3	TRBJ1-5	CARRPQGKCQPQHF
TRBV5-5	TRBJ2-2	CASSWDAIKTGDTGELFF
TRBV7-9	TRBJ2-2	CASSTGKLAGGTGELFF
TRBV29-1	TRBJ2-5	CSVVGTQETQYF
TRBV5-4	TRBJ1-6	CASSTLPGTGFSPLHF
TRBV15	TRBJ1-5	CATDTELGAGRNQPQHF
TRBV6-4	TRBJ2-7	CASRPPTSGGVGAYEQYF
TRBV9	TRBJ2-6	CASSRDYGRNSGANVLTF
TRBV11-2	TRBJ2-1	CASSPRQTYNEQFF
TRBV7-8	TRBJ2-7	CASSTSSYEQYF
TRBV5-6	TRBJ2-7	CASSPADSYEQYF
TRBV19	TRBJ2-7	CASSRDRGYEQYF
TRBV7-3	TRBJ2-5	CASSFGGGGEETQYF
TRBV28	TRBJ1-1	CASSSYAGIKMNTEAFF
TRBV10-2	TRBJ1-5	CASSESTGEDQPQHF
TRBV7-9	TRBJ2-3	CASSSGLAEITDTQYF
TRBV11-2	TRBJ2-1	CASNPGQGAPGSRRNEQFF
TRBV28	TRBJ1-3	CASAKGVLSGNTIYF
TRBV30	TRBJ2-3	CAWTRTGSVDTQYF
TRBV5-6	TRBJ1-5	CASSGPGNQPQHF
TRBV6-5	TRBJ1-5	CASKRGQDQPQHF
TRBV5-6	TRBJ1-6	CASSFGDRDSPLHF
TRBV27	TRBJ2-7	CASSSPSDSYEQYF
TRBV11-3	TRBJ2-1	CASSAGQGREQFF